Presented here are 27 T cell receptor beta chains from one specimen sequenced in a study of human T cells and chemical hapten exposure (dated by TCRdb to about 2021). The sample's time point label is to be understood as: patch test 3, about 24 weeks after DPC sensitization. What this sample's treatment or condition label stands for: therapeutic diphenylcyclopropenone sensitization with weekly scalp DPC. Library preparation employed RACE. The instrument was a NextSeq 500. Starting from the raw public reads, TCRdb applied fastp trimming at Q25, assembled clones with MiXCR and retained in-frame beta chains. Identical CDR3 proteins give one entry, which carries the most common genes and DNA. The sample table shows 60,000 to 65,000 distinct CDR3 sequences, and 9.5% to 12% are seen once. Around 2.1% of the sample is taken by the ten largest. Sample: whole blood, taken in connection with sensitization to the hapten diphenylcyclopropenone (DPC). The receptors derive from a woman aged 30 to 39 with alopecia areata. Some clones in this sample may be carry-over from other donors' samples.

This rearrangement joins TRBV29-1 to TRBJ2-5; D is perhaps TRBD2 (6 bases). The germline gives CDR1 SQVTM, CDR2 ANQGSEA. The CDR3 is made up of 12 amino acids. V was cut by 5 bases and J by 1 base, with 8 bases left in between. The chain's CDR3 is CSVRRAQETQYF. The CDR3 nucleotides read TGCAGCGTTCGGAGGGCCCAAGAGACCCAGTACTTC.

This clonotype was observed a handful of times. The chain is built from TRBV7-3 and TRBJ2-1; 8 nucleotides match TRBD1. The germline V gene has CDR1 SGHTA and CDR2 FQGTGA. J lost 3 bases, V lost 10 bases, and 14 bases had no gene match. The CDR3 is 16 residues long. The CDR3 bases are TGTGCCATAGAGAGCAACAGGGGGTACAACTACAATGAGCAGTTCTTC. Amino acid sequence: CAIESNRGYNYNEQFF.

This clonotype has a count of ten or more. The chain links TRBV18 to TRBJ2-7; TRBD1 might be the D (6 bases). CDR3 size: 14 residues. Germline CDR1 reads KGHSH; CDR2 reads LQKENI. V lost 6 bases and J 6 bases, leaving 18 bases between the germline ends. The CDR3 is CASSSGVTGSEQYF. CDR3 nucleotide sequence: TGTGCCAGCTCCTCCGGTGTCACAGGGAGCGAGCAGTACTTC.

This clonotype has ten or more counts. The chain employs TRBV7-2 and TRBJ2-5, with 7 bases aligning to TRBD1. Germline V gene lookup returns CDR1 SGHTA and CDR2 FQGNSA. After removal of 5 bases from V and 4 bases from J, the junction contained 13 bases not matched to a gene. The CDR3 covers 16 residues. The CDR3 DNA reads as TGTGCCAGCAGCCGTACACAAAGTAACAGGGGAGAGACCCAGTACTTC. Translated, it gives CASSRTQSNRGETQYF.

This clonotype was counted ten times or more. V gene TRBV9 combines with J gene TRBJ1-1, with unresolved D. This CDR3 has 15 amino acids. The V gene's germline CDR1 is SGDLS and CDR2 YYNGEE. V was pared by 0 bases and J by 4 bases, with 13 bases between. The CDR3, as DNA: TGTGCCAGCAGCGTAGGTGGGAGCTCTGGCACTGAAGCTTTCTTT. It yields the protein CASSVGGSSGTEAFF.

This clonotype was seen ten or more times. The chain uses TRBV4-2 and TRBJ2-3, with 11 bases that match TRBD1. The CDR3 runs to 18 residues. J lost 7 bases, V lost 0 bases, and 12 bases had no gene match. The germline V gene has CDR1 LGHNA and CDR2 YNFKEQ. CDR3 sequence: CASSQDPTGTGGRYTQYF. In DNA form, the CDR3 reads TGTGCCAGCAGCCAAGACCCCACCGGGACAGGGGGGCGATATACGCAGTATTTT.

This clonotype turned up a few times. V is TRBV6-5 and J is TRBJ2-2; tentatively, D is TRBD2 (6 bases). The CDR3 sequence is 15 residues long. Trimming pared 0 bases from V and 3 bases from J, leaving 8 bases between. Germline V lookup: CDR1 MNHEY, CDR2 SVGAGI. The CDR3 protein is CASSYSSGYTGELFF. In nucleotides, the CDR3 is TGTGCCAGCAGTTACTCGAGCGGGTACACCGGGGAGCTGTTTTTT.

This clonotype was counted many times. The rearrangement joins TRBV5-1 to TRBJ2-5; D call uncertain. Trimming left V 4 bases short and J 1 base short, with 14 bases between. Germline CDR1 reads SGHRS; CDR2 reads YFSETQ. The CDR3 has 15 residues. In nucleotides, the CDR3 is TGCGCCAGCAGCCCCGGACCCAATCCCCAAGAGACCCAGTACTTC. It yields the protein CASSPGPNPQETQYF.

This clonotype was detected ten times or more. V is TRBV7-2 and J is TRBJ2-5; 11 bases match TRBD2. CDR1 and CDR2 (germline): SGHTA, FQGNSA. The ends lost 4 bases at V and 2 bases at J; junction bases unmatched: 3. This CDR3 is built from 15 residues. The CDR3 DNA sequence: TGTGCCAGCAGCTCCGCTAGCGGGGGGCAAGAGACCCAGTACTTC. Translation: CASSSASGGQETQYF.

The genes are TRBV28 and TRBJ2-1, with D possibly TRBD2 on 5 matching bases. Germline-derived CDR1 and CDR2 are MDHEN and SYDVKM. Trimming removed 3 bases at V and 7 bases at J, with 16 bases between. The CDR3 spans 15 residues. The CDR3: CASSFRGTTANEQFF. The CDR3 DNA is TGTGCCAGCAGTTTTCGGGGAACTACCGCGAATGAGCAGTTCTTC.

The chain recombines TRBV9 with TRBJ2-5, with D possibly matching TRBD1 (6 bases). Trimming removed 0 bases from V and 1 base from J, with 10 bases in between. The germline gives CDR1 SGDLS, CDR2 YYNGEE. This CDR3 region has 15 residues. CDR3 in amino acids: CASSVDTGTQETQYF. The DNA of the CDR3 is TGTGCCAGCAGCGTAGATACAGGGACCCAAGAGACCCAGTACTTC.

V usage is TRBV5-5 and J usage is TRBJ1-1, with 7 positions matching TRBD1. The J segment lost 4 bases and the V segment lost 3 bases, leaving 6 bases of the junction unmatched. The germline V gene encodes CDR1 SGHKS and CDR2 YYEKEE (reference sequence). The CDR3 runs to 14 residues. The CDR3 is CASSSRDSLTEAFF. CDR3 nucleotides: TGTGCCAGCAGCTCCCGGGACAGTCTCACTGAAGCTTTCTTT. Based on the CDR3 plus reference TRBV5-5 and TRBJ1-1, the full variable domain is DAGVTQSPTHLIKTRGQQVTLRCSPISGHKSVSWYQQVLGQGPQFIFQYYEKEERGRGNFPDRFSARQFPNYSSELNVNALLLGDSALYLCASSSRDSLTEAFFGQGTRLTVV.

The sample holds a few counts of this clonotype. The chain employs TRBV29-1 and TRBJ1-4; D possibly corresponds to TRBD1 (5 bases). Trimming cost V 4 bases and J 5 bases, with 11 bases left between them. The CDR3 length is 13 residues. Germline V gene sequence: CDR1 SQVTM, CDR2 ANQGSEA. The CDR3: CSVAGEINEKLFF. The CDR3 DNA sequence: TGCAGCGTTGCGGGGGAAATCAATGAAAAACTGTTTTTT.

Comment on this clonotype: At one boundary the junction diverges from the germline segment, which might be a read error. The chain links TRBV11-3 to TRBJ1-5; D possibly corresponds to TRBD1 (5 bases). This CDR3 comprises 13 residues. CDR1 and CDR2 (germline): SGHNT, YENEEA. DNA of the CDR3: TGTACCAGCAGTCTAGGGGCCAATCAGCCCCAGCATTTT. This codes for CTSSLGANQPQHF. Supplemented by reference TRBV11-3 and TRBJ1-5, the full variable domain reads EAGVVQSPRYKIIEKKQPVAFWCNPISGHNTLYWYLQNLGQGPELLIRYENEEAVDDSQLPKDRFSAERLKGVDSTLKIQPAELGDSAVYLCTSSLGANQPQHFGDGTRLSIL.

This clonotype was found a few times. The chain has TRBV4-1 and TRBJ2-3, with D unclear. The germline V and J ends were trimmed by 1 base and 3 bases, with 14 bases remaining between them. The CDR3 has 16 residues. Germline V gene data show CDR1 as MGHRA and CDR2 as YSYEKL. The CDR3 sequence is CASSQVHIVVTDTQYF. The CDR3 DNA follows: TGCGCCAGCAGCCAAGTTCATATCGTAGTAACAGATACGCAGTATTTT.

There are a few counts of this clonotype. V is TRBV12-3 or TRBV12-4 and J is TRBJ1-6; D is unclear. V gave up 6 bases and J gave up 10 bases, with 16 bases separating them. The CDR3 extends over 14 amino acids. The CDR3 bases are TGTGCCAGCAGCCTTCGTTACGATGGGTCACCCCTCCACTTT. Protein: CASSLRYDGSPLHF.

This rearrangement joins TRBV12-3 or TRBV12-4 to TRBJ2-3; the D gene could be TRBD1 or TRBD2 (5 bases each). V was clipped by 2 bases and J by 5 bases, with 11 bases between them. There are 14 residues in the CDR3. The CDR3 nucleotides are TGTGCCAGCAGTTTAACACTAGGGGAAGATACGCAGTATTTT. Translation gives CASSLTLGEDTQYF.

The chain recombines TRBV7-8 with TRBJ1-5; no firm D call. CDR1 is SGHVS and CDR2 is FQNEAQ in the germline V gene. V lost 1 base, J lost 7 bases, and 11 bases lay in between. The CDR3 length is 14 residues. The CDR3 protein is CASSLGRASQPQHF. CDR3 nucleotides: TGTGCCAGCAGCTTAGGGCGGGCATCACAGCCCCAGCATTTT.

The chain couples TRBV28 to TRBJ1-2, with no clear D. The CDR3 contains 11 residues. The germline CDR1 and CDR2 sequences are MDHEN and SYDVKM. Trimming pared 3 bases from V and 5 bases from J, leaving 4 bases between. CDR3 sequence (DNA): TGTGCCAGCAGTTTCTGGTATGGCTACACCTTC. Translation gives CASSFWYGYTF.

The sample holds many counts of this clonotype. The chain uses TRBV28 and TRBJ1-5; TRBD1 matches at 7 bases. With V trimmed by 7 bases and J by 3 bases, 6 bases remained unmatched. Germline values: CDR1 MDHEN, CDR2 SYDVKM. The CDR3 extends over 14 amino acids. The CDR3 nucleotides are TGTGCCAGCACCTCCGGGACAGCCAATCAGCCCCAGCATTTT. Translated, it gives CASTSGTANQPQHF.

The CDR3 bases are TGTGCCAGCAGCCCAGAAGTACCGGGACTAGTTACCCACAATGAGCAGTTCTTC. Translated, it gives CASSPEVPGLVTHNEQFF. The V gene is TRBV4-2, the J gene TRBJ2-1, with 8 bases fitting TRBD2. This CDR3 has 18 amino acids. The germline gives CDR1 LGHNA, CDR2 YNFKEQ. J lost 5 bases, V lost 4 bases, and 16 bases had no gene match.

This chain connects TRBV6-6 to TRBJ1-1, with D possibly TRBD1 on 5 matching bases. The CDR3 covers 14 residues. V was pared by 6 bases and J by 4 bases, with 15 bases between. Germline CDR1 MNHNY, CDR2 SVGAGI (reference sequence). The CDR3 DNA sequence: TGTGCCAGCAGGCCCGGCGGGGGAAGCACTGAAGCTTTCTTT. Translated: CASRPGGGSTEAFF.

The chain combines TRBV12-3 or TRBV12-4 with TRBJ1-1; no reliable D call. CDR3 size: 13 residues. V lost 1 base to trimming and J lost 3 bases, with 6 bases between them. CDR3 coding DNA: TGTGCCAGCAGTTTAGGGACTCACACTGAAGCTTTCTTT. This gives the protein CASSLGTHTEAFF.

This clonotype has only a few counts. CDR3 residues: CASNRAGQSKTEAFF. CDR3 nucleotide sequence: TGTGCCAGCAATAGGGCGGGGCAAAGTAAGACTGAAGCTTTCTTT. The chain joins TRBV7-9 to TRBJ1-1, with D tentatively TRBD1 (5 bases). The CDR3 is 15 residues long. V was trimmed by 7 bases and J by 5 bases, leaving 20 bases between them. From germline, CDR1 is SEHNR and CDR2 FQNEAQ (reference sequence).

V and J are TRBV9 and TRBJ1-6; tentative D call: TRBD1 (6 bases). The CDR3 contains 14 residues. The germline gives CDR1 SGDLS, CDR2 YYNGEE. CDR3 sequence: CGSDRSSYNSPLHF. The DNA of the CDR3 is TGTGGTTCAGACAGGAGCTCCTATAATTCACCCCTCCACTTT.

This chain links TRBV7-2 with TRBJ1-6, with D possibly TRBD1 on 6 matching bases. CDR3 size: 17 residues. The germline V gene has CDR1 SGHTA and CDR2 FQGNSA. The V and J ends lost 5 bases and 2 bases respectively, with 16 bases between them. CDR3 DNA: TGTGCCAGCAGCGAGACAGGAGCTAGGGCCTATAATTCACCCCTCCACTTT. Amino acid sequence: CASSETGARAYNSPLHF. The full variable domain, in which reference TRBV7-2 and TRBJ1-6 provide the parts outside the CDR3, is GAGVSQSPSNKVTEKGKDVELRCDPISGHTALYWYRQSLGQGLEFLIYFQGNSAPDKSGLPSDRFSAERTGGSVSTLTIQRTQQEDSAVYLCASSETGARAYNSPLHFGNGTRLTVT.

The CDR3 DNA reads as TGTGCCAGCAGTTACAGGAGACTAGCGGACGGGAACCTCTACAATGAGCAGTTCTTC. Its protein is CASSYRRLADGNLYNEQFF. The chain employs TRBV6-2 or TRBV6-3 and TRBJ2-1; 9 bases align to TRBD2. Germline CDR1 is MNHEY and CDR2 is SVGEGT. V lost 2 bases, J lost 3 bases, and 14 bases stayed unmatched. This CDR3 has 19 residues.